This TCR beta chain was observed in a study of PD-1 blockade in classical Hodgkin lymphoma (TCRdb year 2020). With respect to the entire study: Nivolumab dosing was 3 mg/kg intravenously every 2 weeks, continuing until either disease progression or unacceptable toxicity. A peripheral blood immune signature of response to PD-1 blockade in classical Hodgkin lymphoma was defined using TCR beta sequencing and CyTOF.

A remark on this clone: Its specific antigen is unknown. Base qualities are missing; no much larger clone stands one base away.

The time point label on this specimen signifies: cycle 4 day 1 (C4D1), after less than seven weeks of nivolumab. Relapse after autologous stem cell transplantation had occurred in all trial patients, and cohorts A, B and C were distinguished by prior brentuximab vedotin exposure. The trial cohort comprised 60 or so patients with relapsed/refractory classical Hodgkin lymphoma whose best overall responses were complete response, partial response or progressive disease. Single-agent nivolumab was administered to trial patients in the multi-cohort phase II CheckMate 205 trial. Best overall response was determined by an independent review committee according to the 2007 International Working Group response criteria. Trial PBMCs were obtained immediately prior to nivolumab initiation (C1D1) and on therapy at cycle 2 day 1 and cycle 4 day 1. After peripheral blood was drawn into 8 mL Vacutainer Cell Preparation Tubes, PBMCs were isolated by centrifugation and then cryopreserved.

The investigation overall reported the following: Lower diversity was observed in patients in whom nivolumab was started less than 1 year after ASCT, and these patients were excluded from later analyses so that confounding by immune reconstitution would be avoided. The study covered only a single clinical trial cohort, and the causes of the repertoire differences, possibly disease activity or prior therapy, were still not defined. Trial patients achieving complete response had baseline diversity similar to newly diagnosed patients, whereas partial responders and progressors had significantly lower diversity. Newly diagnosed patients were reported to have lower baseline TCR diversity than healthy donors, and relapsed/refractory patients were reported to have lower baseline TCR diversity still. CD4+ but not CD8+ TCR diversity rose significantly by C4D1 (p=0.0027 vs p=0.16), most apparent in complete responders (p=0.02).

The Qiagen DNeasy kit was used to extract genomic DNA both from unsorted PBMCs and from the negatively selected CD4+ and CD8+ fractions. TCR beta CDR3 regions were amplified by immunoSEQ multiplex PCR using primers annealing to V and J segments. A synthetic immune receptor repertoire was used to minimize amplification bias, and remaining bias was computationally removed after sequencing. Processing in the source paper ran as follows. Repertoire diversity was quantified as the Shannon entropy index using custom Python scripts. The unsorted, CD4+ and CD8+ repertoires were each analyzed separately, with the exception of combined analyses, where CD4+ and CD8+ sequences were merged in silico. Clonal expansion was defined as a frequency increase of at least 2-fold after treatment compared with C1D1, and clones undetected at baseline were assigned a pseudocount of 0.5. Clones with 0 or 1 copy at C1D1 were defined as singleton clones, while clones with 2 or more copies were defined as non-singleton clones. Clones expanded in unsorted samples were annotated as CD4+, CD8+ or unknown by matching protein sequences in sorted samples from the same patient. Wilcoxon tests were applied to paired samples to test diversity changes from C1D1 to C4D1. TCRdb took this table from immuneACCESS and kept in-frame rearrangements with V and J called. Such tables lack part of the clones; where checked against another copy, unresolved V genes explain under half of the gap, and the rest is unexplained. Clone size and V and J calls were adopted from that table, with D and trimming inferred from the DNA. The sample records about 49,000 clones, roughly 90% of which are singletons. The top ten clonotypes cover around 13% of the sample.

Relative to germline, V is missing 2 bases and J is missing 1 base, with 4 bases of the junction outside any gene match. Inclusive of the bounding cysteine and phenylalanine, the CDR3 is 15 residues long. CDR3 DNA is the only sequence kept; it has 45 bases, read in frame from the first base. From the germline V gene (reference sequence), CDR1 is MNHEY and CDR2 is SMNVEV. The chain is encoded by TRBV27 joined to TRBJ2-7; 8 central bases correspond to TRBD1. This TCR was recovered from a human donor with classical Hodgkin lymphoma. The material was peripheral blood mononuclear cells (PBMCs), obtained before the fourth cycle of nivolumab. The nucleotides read TGTGCCAGCAGTTTAAACAGGGGGGCATCCTACGAGCAGTACTTC. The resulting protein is CASSLNRGASYEQYF.